This entry lists 25 T cell receptor beta chains sequenced from one sample in a study of blood T cell repertoires in COVID-19. Assay: immunoSEQ multiplex PCR; the TCRdb copy retains only in-frame clones and omits some. The sample consists of over 150,000 clones, 75% to 85% of them appearing once. The sample consisted of peripheral blood. The receptors stem from a human donor in a cohort sampled during active COVID-19.

This chain joins TRBV18 and TRBJ2-5; no definite D call. The CDR3 is made up of 14 amino acids. The germline V gene encodes CDR1 KGHSH and CDR2 LQKENI. V gave up 1 base and J gave up 5 bases, with 11 bases separating them. The CDR3 DNA sequence: TGTGCCAGCTCACCACTGGAGCGCCAGGAGACCCAGTACTTC. Amino acid sequence: CASSPLERQETQYF.

The chain joins TRBV7-8 to TRBJ2-1; 8 bases align to TRBD2. After removal of 8 bases from V and 5 bases from J, the junction contained 5 bases not matched to a gene. Germline lookup yields CDR1 SGHVS and CDR2 FQNEAQ. The CDR3 has 13 amino acids. CDR3 region: CASRSGSNNEQFF. CDR3 sequence (DNA): TGTGCCAGCCGAAGCGGGAGTAACAATGAGCAGTTCTTC.

The chain recombines TRBV5-6 with TRBJ1-2; no clear D gene. The germline V gene has CDR1 SGHDT and CDR2 YYEEEE. The germline V and J ends were trimmed by 0 bases and 4 bases, with 10 bases remaining between them. CDR3 length equals 14 residues. The CDR3, as DNA: TGTGCCAGCAGCTTGGAACTACTCGCCTATGGCTACACCTTC. It specifies CASSLELLAYGYTF.

The J gene is TRBJ2-7, the V gene TRBV27, with TRBD1 as a possible D gene (6 bases). Trimming took 5 bases from V and 2 from J, leaving 16 bases between them. The CDR3 is made up of 15 amino acids. CDR1 and CDR2 (germline): MNHEY, SMNVEV (reference sequence). The CDR3 coding sequence is TGTGCCAGCAGTCCTTACGGGCAGGGGACCTACGAGCAGTACTTC. It encodes CASSPYGQGTYEQYF.

This CDR3 reads CASSRLAGANTGELFF. In DNA form, the CDR3 reads TGCGCCAGCAGCCGACTAGCGGGAGCGAACACCGGGGAGCTGTTTTTT. The V and J genes are TRBV5-1 and TRBJ2-2, with 12 bases identical to TRBD2. V shed 4 bases and J 0 bases; nucleotides not matched to a gene: 1. There are 16 residues in the CDR3. CDR1 and CDR2 from the germline V gene are SGHRS and YFSETQ.

The V call is TRBV19, the J call TRBJ2-1; 10 bases line up with TRBD2. This CDR3 has 14 amino acids. Germline V lookup: CDR1 LNHDA, CDR2 SQIVND (reference sequence). The V gene end was trimmed by 9 bases and the J gene end by 6 bases; junction bases not matched to a gene: 8. CDR3 loop: CASHTGTSVNEQFF. Here the CDR3 DNA reads TGTGCCAGCCACACCGGGACTAGCGTCAATGAGCAGTTCTTC.

This clone turned up a few times. The genes are TRBV5-1 and TRBJ2-6, with a tentative D call TRBD2 (6 bases). The CDR3 has 15 amino acids. The V gene lost 6 bases and the J gene lost 0 bases, with 10 bases spanning the gap. CDR1 and CDR2 from the germline V gene are SGHRS and YFSETQ. The CDR3 nucleotides are TGCGCCAGCATGGAGGGAGTCTCTGGGGCCAACGTCCTGACTTTC. Amino acids: CASMEGVSGANVLTF. The full variable domain, in which reference TRBV5-1 and TRBJ2-6 provide the parts outside the CDR3, is KAGVTQTPRYLIKTRGQQVTLSCSPISGHRSVSWYQQTPGQGLQFLFEYFSETQRNKGNFPGRFSGRQFSNSRSEMNVSTLELGDSALYLCASMEGVSGANVLTFGAGSRLTVL.

The rearrangement links TRBV7-6 to TRBJ2-3, with D uncertain. Trimming took off 0 bases at V and 0 bases at J, with 10 bases between the two ends. The germline gives CDR1 SGHVS, CDR2 FNYEAQ. This CDR3 has 16 residues. The DNA of the CDR3 is TGTGCCAGCAGCTTAGCGGTGAGGCAGAGCACAGATACGCAGTATTTT. It codes for CASSLAVRQSTDTQYF.

The V and J genes are TRBV7-2 and TRBJ2-7; perhaps TRBD2 as D (6 bases). CDR1 and CDR2 from the germline V gene are SGHTA and FQGNSA. V dropped 6 bases and J dropped 0 bases, with 12 bases sitting between them. The CDR3 extends over 14 amino acids. Here the CDR3 DNA reads TGTGCCAGCAGGGGGGGAGAGAGCTCCTACGAGCAGTACTTC. It encodes CASRGGESSYEQYF. Using reference TRBV7-2 and TRBJ2-7 for the parts outside the CDR3, the full variable domain is GAGVSQSPSNKVTEKGKDVELRCDPISGHTALYWYRQSLGQGLEFLIYFQGNSAPDKSGLPSDRFSAERTGGSVSTLTIQRTQQEDSAVYLCASRGGESSYEQYFGPGTRLTVT.

This chain connects TRBV11-3 to TRBJ2-5, with TRBD1 as a possible D gene (6 bases). V was pared by 5 bases and J by 5 bases, with 12 bases between. CDR3 length: 13 residues. CDR1 and CDR2 (germline): SGHNT, YENEEA. DNA of the CDR3: TGTGCCAGCAGCGAGGGGGAGTACGAGACCCAGTACTTC. It encodes CASSEGEYETQYF.

This clone has just one count. This chain links TRBV10-2 with TRBJ2-2; 9 bases fit TRBD1. Trimming took 7 bases from V and 1 from J; bases not matched to a gene: 7. CDR3 length equals 16 residues. Per germline, CDR1 WSHSY and CDR2 SAAADI. The CDR3 reads CASIPRQGVNTGELFF. CDR3 DNA: TGCGCCAGCATCCCACGACAGGGGGTGAACACCGGGGAGCTGTTTTTT.

This chain uses TRBV10-3 with TRBJ2-7, with 8 bases identical to TRBD1. V trimming: 6 bases; J trimming: 5 bases; junction bases outside the gene matches: 9. The CDR3 is 14 residues long. In germline, CDR1 is ENHRY, CDR2 SYGVKD. CDR3: CAISRTGWINEQYF. The CDR3 nucleotides read TGTGCCATCAGCCGGACAGGGTGGATCAACGAGCAGTACTTC.

This chain links TRBV2 with TRBJ2-7; D may be TRBD2 (6 bases). Deletions cut 4 bases from V and 7 bases from J, with 20 bases between. Germline lookup yields CDR1 SNHLY and CDR2 FYNNEI. This CDR3 is 15 amino acids long. The CDR3: CASSAPTGVLGEQYF. DNA for the CDR3: TGTGCCAGCAGTGCGCCCACGGGAGTTTTAGGGGAGCAGTACTTC.

The V and J genes are TRBV19 and TRBJ2-1; a weak D match, TRBD1 (5 bases). Per germline, CDR1 LNHDA and CDR2 SQIVND (reference sequence). Trimming stripped 1 base from V and 6 bases from J, with 22 bases between. There are 18 residues in the CDR3. Here the CDR3 reads CASSIVRAEDNMANEQFF. In nucleotides, the CDR3 is TGTGCCAGTAGTATAGTCCGAGCCGAGGACAATATGGCCAATGAGCAGTTCTTC.

This clone was counted a single time. This chain connects TRBV28 to TRBJ1-5; weak D call: TRBD1 (6 bases). V was clipped by 6 bases and J by 2 bases, with 17 bases between them. CDR1 is MDHEN and CDR2 is SYDVKM in the germline V gene. CDR3 size: 16 residues. CDR3 DNA sequence: TGTGCCAGCAGAGGAGGGGGGGGCTATGGCAATCAGCCCCAGCATTTT. Protein product: CASRGGGGYGNQPQHF.

V gene TRBV10-2 combines with J gene TRBJ2-5, with TRBD2 identical over 9 bases. The V gene's germline CDR1 is WSHSY and CDR2 SAAADI. With V trimmed by 6 bases and J by 2 bases, 13 bases remained unmatched. This CDR3 is 17 amino acids long. The CDR3 coding sequence is TGCGCCAGCAGGTCGTCGCCGGCGGGAGGGCGACAAGAGACCCAGTACTTC. It specifies CASRSSPAGGRQETQYF.

CDR3 in amino acids: CASSRGGSYNEQFF. In nucleotides, the CDR3 is TGTGCCAGCAGCCGGGGTGGCTCCTACAATGAGCAGTTCTTC. This chain links TRBV5-8 with TRBJ2-1; possible D gene TRBD2, 5 bases. The CDR3 has 14 amino acids. Trimming cost V 4 bases and J 0 bases, with 8 bases left between them. Germline lookup yields CDR1 SGHTS and CDR2 YDEGEE.

This clone appeared a few times. V usage is TRBV19 and J usage is TRBJ1-1; 7 nucleotides agree with TRBD1. Germline V lookup: CDR1 LNHDA, CDR2 SQIVND (reference sequence). This CDR3 has 15 amino acids. With V trimmed by 5 bases and J by 6 bases, 12 bases remained unmatched. CDR3 loop: CASSGSTGSFAEAFF. DNA for the CDR3: TGTGCCAGTAGTGGATCGACAGGGTCGTTCGCTGAAGCTTTCTTT.

CDR3 bases: TGTGCCAGCAGTTTATTAAGTTGGTTTGGGACAGACAAATTAACCTACGAGCAGTACTTC. It encodes CASSLLSWFGTDKLTYEQYF. The chain has TRBV28 and TRBJ2-7; 7 nucleotides agree with TRBD1. The CDR3 has 20 amino acids. The germline V gene has CDR1 MDHEN and CDR2 SYDVKM. J lost 2 bases, V lost 1 base, and 20 bases had no gene match.

This sequence joins TRBV7-2 and TRBJ1-1; a weak D match, TRBD1 (5 bases). Deletions cut 5 bases from V and 6 bases from J, with 22 bases between. CDR3 length equals 16 residues. CDR1 SGHTA and CDR2 FQGNSA come from the germline V gene. In DNA form, the CDR3 reads TGTGCCAGCAGCAGATACCATGGGGCAGGGCCCCCTGAAGCTTTCTTT. Amino acid sequence: CASSRYHGAGPPEAFF.

This chain connects TRBV28 to TRBJ2-3; 8 bases match TRBD2. This CDR3 contains 15 residues. CDR1 is MDHEN, CDR2 SYDVKM, per germline. V gave up 5 bases and J gave up 3 bases; unmatched junction bases: 7. The CDR3 DNA sequence: TGTGCCAGCAGTCAAAGCGGGAGCAGGACAGATACGCAGTATTTT. Translated: CASSQSGSRTDTQYF.

This clone was detected once. J is TRBJ2-7 and V is TRBV7-2; 10 bases align to TRBD2. The CDR3 has 17 amino acids. Germline V lookup: CDR1 SGHTA, CDR2 FQGNSA. The ends lost 0 bases at V and 4 bases at J; junction bases unmatched: 9. CDR3 sequence: CASSLASSSGSSYEQYF. The CDR3 DNA reads as TGTGCCAGCAGCTTAGCGTCGTCTAGCGGGAGCAGTTACGAGCAGTACTTC.

The gene calls are TRBV7-6 and TRBJ2-3; 7 nucleotides line up with TRBD2. CDR3 length: 18 amino acids. V trimming: 1 base; J trimming: 2 bases; junction bases outside the gene matches: 12. The germline V gene encodes CDR1 SGHVS and CDR2 FNYEAQ. The DNA of the CDR3 is TGTGCCAGCAGCTTAGAAGGGGAGGGTCAGCTCGACACAGATACGCAGTATTTT. Its translation: CASSLEGEGQLDTDTQYF. Together with reference TRBV7-6 and TRBJ2-3, the CDR3 gives the full variable domain: GAGVSQSPRYKVTKRGQDVALRCDPISGHVSLYWYRQALGQGPEFLTYFNYEAQQDKSGLPNDRFSAERPEGSISTLTIQRTEQRDSAMYRCASSLEGEGQLDTDTQYFGPGTRLTVL.

This clone has only a few counts. The chain joins TRBV10-3 to TRBJ2-2; 9 bases line up with TRBD2. The CDR3 covers 16 residues. CDR1 is ENHRY, CDR2 SYGVKD, per germline. The V segment lost 3 bases and the J segment 7 bases; nucleotides outside the gene matches: 9. CDR3 region: CAISDLGGRDGGELFF. CDR3 nucleotide sequence: TGTGCCATCAGTGACCTTGGCGGGAGGGACGGCGGGGAGCTGTTTTTT.

This chain connects TRBV2 to TRBJ2-1, with TRBD2 matching over 8 bases. J was trimmed by 0 bases and V by 3 bases; bases with no gene match: 1. The CDR3 spans 15 residues. Germline V gene sequence: CDR1 SNHLY, CDR2 FYNNEI. CDR3 sequence reads: CASSDSGNSYNEQFF. The DNA for the CDR3 is TGTGCCAGCAGTGATAGCGGGAACTCCTACAATGAGCAGTTCTTC.